This T cell receptor beta chain was recorded in a study of shared clonotypes between healthy human individuals. Here immunoSEQ multiplex PCR was the method, and the copy in TCRdb shows in-frame clones only, minus some. The profile shows hundreds of thousands of clones, more than 95% of them singletons. The CDR3 sequence is 18 residues long. The V gene's germline CDR1 is KGHSH and CDR2 LQKENI. J gave up 3 bases and V 6 bases, and 10 bases lay outside the gene matches. General study findings and limits: Genetic and exposure-history diversity was limited by the few donors.

This clone was seen a single time. Antigen unknown. The source is a young woman in good health. The source material was naive CD4+ T cells sorted from blood. Subset described: CD45RA+ positively selected. V is TRBV18 and J is TRBJ2-1; 14 nucleotides agree with TRBD2. CDR3 bases: TGTGCCAGCTCTGCGTCGACTAGCGGGAGGGCGAACTACAATGAGCAGTTCTTC. It yields the protein CASSASTSGRANYNEQFF.